The clone carrying this TCR beta chain was recorded at least ten times. Thyroid ultrasound and orbital computed tomography, with clinical symptoms and serum thyroxine and TRAb, informed diagnoses. The CDR3 has 15 residues. In germline, CDR1 is SGHRS, CDR2 YFSETQ. Unmatched junction bases numbered 4, after V lost 3 bases and J lost 6 bases. The data are from a study of T cells in Graves' hyperthyroidism and ophthalmopathy. RNA transcripts yielded amplified TCR beta CDR3 regions. In the first-round RT-PCR of the TCR CDR3, the HTBI primer set was used. TCRdb used MiXCR to reprocess the multiplex PCR reads, holding one entry per CDR3 protein. The data show around 600,000 distinct CDR3 sequences, around 14% seen once.

V usage is TRBV5-1 and J usage is TRBJ2-1; 12 bases are a match to TRBD2. The source material was blood. The receptor was isolated from a woman aged 25-40 years with Graves' hyperthyroidism. In DNA form, the CDR3 reads TGCGCCAGCAGCTCGACTAGCGGGAGTCGCAATGAGCAGTTCTTC. It specifies CASSSTSGSRNEQFF.